The 28 T cell receptor beta chains below all came from one sample that was sequenced in a study of T-cell memory formation after mild COVID-19. Each CDR3 protein is one row after TCRdb ran MiXCR on the 5' RACE reads. The top ten clones hold about 8.6% of a sample with fewer than 650,000 distinct CDR3 sequences, approximately 15% of them seen once. Sequencing was carried out using PBMCs or a T cell subset sorted from them (not recorded which). These receptors originate from an adult woman who had mild COVID-19 (a few samples of this study predate the infection). Cell type and time point are not known.

The chain combines TRBV7-2 with TRBJ2-1, with unresolved D. Trimming stripped 2 bases from V and 10 bases from J, with 6 bases between. Germline V gene lookup returns CDR1 SGHTA and CDR2 FQGNSA. The CDR3 has 11 amino acids. The CDR3 loop reads CASSLRTEQFF. The CDR3, as DNA: TGTGCCAGCAGCTTACGAACCGAGCAGTTCTTC.

This chain uses TRBV20-1 with TRBJ2-4, with a possible D match to TRBD2 (6 bases). CDR1 and CDR2 (germline): DFQATT, SNEGSKA (reference sequence). Trimming shortened V by 0 bases and J by 0 bases, and 12 bases separated the two germline ends. CDR3 length: 16 residues. CDR3 region: CSARDRGTLAKNIQYF. CDR3 in DNA: TGCAGTGCTAGAGATCGGGGGACCCTAGCCAAAAACATTCAGTACTTC.

The chain links TRBV12-3 or TRBV12-4 to TRBJ2-1; tentatively, D is TRBD1 (6 bases). CDR3 length: 16 residues. The V gene lost 4 bases and the J gene lost 0 bases, with 13 bases spanning the gap. The CDR3 DNA is TGTGCCAGCAGTTACAGGGTTTCGGGCTCCTACAATGAGCAGTTCTTC. This sequence encodes CASSYRVSGSYNEQFF.

The rearrangement uses TRBV23-1 and TRBJ2-3, with D possibly being TRBD2 (6 bases). TRBV23-1 is designated an ORF whose function remains uncertain. CDR3 size: 13 residues. With 8 bases removed from V and 2 bases from J, the gap between germline ends came to 11 bases. The CDR3 here is CASPRETTDTQYF. Written as DNA, the CDR3 is TGCGCCAGCCCTCGGGAGACCACAGATACGCAGTATTTT.

The sample holds many counts of this clonotype. Sequence at one end of the junction differs from germline and may be a read error. The chain uses TRBV5-1 and TRBJ1-1; D is undetermined. Germline V gene sequence: CDR1 SGHRS, CDR2 YFSETQ. The CDR3 covers 14 residues. CDR3 DNA sequence: TGTGCCAGCAGTTTAGGTGGAGGAAACACTGAAGCTTTCTTT. It is translated as CASSLGGGNTEAFF.

This chain connects TRBV12-3 or TRBV12-4 to TRBJ1-6; 7 nucleotides agree with TRBD1. The junction had 3 bases not matched to a gene; V was cut back by 1 base and J by 9 bases. The CDR3 spans 14 residues. The CDR3 is CASSLEGASSPLHF. Here the CDR3 DNA reads TGTGCCAGCAGTTTAGAGGGGGCAAGTTCACCCCTCCACTTT.

This clonotype came up a few times. The chain is built from TRBV20-1 and TRBJ1-5, with D perhaps matching TRBD1 (5 bases). There are 14 residues in the CDR3. Trimming removed 6 bases from V and 1 base from J, with 13 bases in between. Per germline, CDR1 DFQATT and CDR2 SNEGSKA (reference sequence). CDR3: CSAPPRGSNQPQHF. The CDR3 nucleotides read TGCAGTGCCCCTCCGAGGGGAAGCAATCAGCCCCAGCATTTT.

This clonotype has only a few counts. This chain joins TRBV5-5 and TRBJ1-6; tentative D call: TRBD1 (5 bases). The CDR3 contains 16 residues. Trimming pared 0 bases from V and 13 bases from J, leaving 20 bases between. The germline V gene has CDR1 SGHKS and CDR2 YYEKEE (reference sequence). The chain's CDR3 is CASSLANRSPSAPLHF. The CDR3, as DNA: TGTGCCAGCAGCTTGGCCAACAGGTCTCCTTCGGCGCCCCTCCACTTT.

V usage is TRBV5-1 and J usage is TRBJ1-1, with D tentatively TRBD1 (5 bases). Germline loops: CDR1 SGHRS, CDR2 YFSETQ. The CDR3 loop spans 13 amino acids. V dropped 3 bases and J dropped 6 bases, with 12 bases sitting between them. CDR3 sequence (DNA): TGCGCCAGCAGCTGGGATGGACAAGCTGAAGCTTTCTTT. Amino acids: CASSWDGQAEAFF.

This rearrangement joins TRBV6-5 to TRBJ1-6, with D hard to call. The CDR3 has 15 residues. V was clipped by 2 bases and J by 8 bases, with 13 bases between them. Germline-derived CDR1 and CDR2 are MNHEY and SVGAGI. The CDR3 DNA follows: TGTGCCAGCAGTTACCAACACGAACGGGATTCACCCCTCCACTTT. This gives the protein CASSYQHERDSPLHF.

As for this clonotype: The CDR3 end shows no conserved phenylalanine or tryptophan, and so a read error is likely. The DNA is left out, because the CDR3 cannot be placed on it with certainty; the CDR3 is given as TCRdb lists it. V gene TRBV9 combines with J gene TRBJ2-7; the DNA was not compared with TRBD1, the D call given in the table. Germline V gene sequence: CDR1 SGDLS, CDR2 YYNGEE. The CDR3 is made up of 11 amino acids, end residues included. The CDR3 is CASSAPGRGLL.

Turning to this clonotype: This may be a read error, as it is one base from a much larger clone. Because the CDR3 is missing its conserved closing phenylalanine or tryptophan, this is likely a read error. This chain uses TRBV5-1 with TRBJ2-1; D may be TRBD1 (7 bases). Germline loops: CDR1 SGHRS, CDR2 YFSETQ. Trimming left V 0 bases short and J 5 bases short, with 12 bases between. The CDR3 totals 15 residues. The chain's CDR3 is CASSLDGGQNNEQFL. The CDR3 nucleotides are TGCGCCAGCAGCTTGGACGGGGGACAGAACAATGAGCAGTTCTTG.

This clonotype was observed a handful of times. This chain links TRBV7-9 with TRBJ2-3; no clear D. Germline V gene lookup returns CDR1 SEHNR and CDR2 FQNEAQ (reference sequence). The CDR3 length is 11 residues. Trimming shortened V by 5 bases and J by 6 bases, and 6 bases separated the two germline ends. The CDR3 loop is CASSRKDTQYF. The CDR3 region has the DNA TGTGCCAGCAGCAGAAAGGATACGCAGTATTTT. Supplemented by reference TRBV7-9 and TRBJ2-3, the full variable domain reads DTGVSQNPRHKITKRGQNVTFRCDPISEHNRLYWYRQTLGQGPEFLTYFQNEAQLEKSRLLSDRFSAERPKGSFSTLEIQRTEQGDSAMYLCASSRKDTQYFGPGTRLTVL.

The chain has TRBV7-9 and TRBJ2-1; D remains unclear. Trimming cost V 4 bases and J 2 bases, with 9 bases left between them. The CDR3 covers 14 residues. Germline V CDR1 and CDR2: SEHNR, FQNEAQ (reference sequence). The DNA for the CDR3 is TGTGCCAGCAGCTCCGGGTCGGCCTACAATGAGCAGTTCTTC. It yields the protein CASSSGSAYNEQFF. Full variable domain (rest looked up from reference TRBV7-9 and TRBJ2-1): DTGVSQNPRHKITKRGQNVTFRCDPISEHNRLYWYRQTLGQGPEFLTYFQNEAQLEKSRLLSDRFSAERPKGSFSTLEIQRTEQGDSAMYLCASSSGSAYNEQFFGPGTRLTVL.

This clonotype has a handful of counts. This chain connects TRBV3-1 to TRBJ1-2, with D perhaps TRBD1 (6 bases). CDR1 LGHDT and CDR2 YNNKEL come from the germline V gene (reference sequence). There are 11 residues in the CDR3. V dropped 9 bases and J dropped 6 bases, with 11 bases sitting between them. This chain's CDR3 is CASHGGNGYTF. CDR3 sequence (DNA): TGTGCCAGTCACGGGGGCAATGGCTACACCTTC.

This rearrangement joins TRBV3-1 to TRBJ2-7; TRBD2 matches 15 bases. The CDR3 consists of 14 residues. After removal of 4 bases from V and 9 bases from J, the junction contained 4 bases not matched to a gene. Germline CDR1 and CDR2: LGHDT and YNNKEL (reference sequence). The CDR3 loop reads CASSPGLAGGAQYF. DNA for the CDR3: TGTGCCAGCAGCCCGGGACTAGCGGGGGGCGCGCAGTACTTC.

V usage is TRBV11-3 and J usage is TRBJ1-2; weak D call: TRBD1 (5 bases). This CDR3 has 15 amino acids. The V and J ends lost 5 bases and 0 bases respectively, with 13 bases between them. CDR1 and CDR2 (germline): SGHNT, YENEEA. CDR3: CASSPPAGTNYGYTF. The CDR3 DNA follows: TGTGCCAGCAGCCCACCGGCAGGGACTAACTATGGCTACACCTTC.

A few counts support this clonotype. The V call is TRBV27, the J call TRBJ2-3, with D possibly being TRBD2 (5 bases). The CDR3 loop spans 15 amino acids. The germline V gene encodes CDR1 MNHEY and CDR2 SMNVEV (reference sequence). With 5 bases removed from V and 0 bases from J, the gap between germline ends came to 12 bases. The CDR3 sequence is CASSNERASTDTQYF. For the CDR3, the DNA is TGTGCCAGCAGTAACGAGAGGGCCAGCACAGATACGCAGTATTTT.

This clonotype has just a few counts. The V and J genes are TRBV30 and TRBJ2-3; TRBD1 might be the D (6 bases). V shed 0 bases and J shed 7 bases, with 14 bases lying between them. CDR1 is GTSNPN, CDR2 SVGIG, per germline (reference sequence). This CDR3 is built from 14 residues. CDR3 sequence reads: CAWSVTRGGNTQYF. The CDR3 DNA sequence: TGTGCCTGGAGTGTAACCCGAGGGGGAAATACGCAGTATTTT.

In this sample, this clonotype turned up many times. The gene calls are TRBV7-3 and TRBJ2-3; maybe TRBD2 (5 bases). Germline-derived CDR1 and CDR2 are SGHTA and FQGTGA. Trimming shortened V by 5 bases and J by 0 bases, and 12 bases separated the two germline ends. The CDR3 length is 15 residues. CDR3 nucleotide sequence: TGTGCCAGCAGCCCCCAGACGGGGAGCACAGATACGCAGTATTTT. Its translation is CASSPQTGSTDTQYF.

At least ten counts were recorded for this clonotype. One junction end disagrees with the germline gene, perhaps due to a read error. V gene TRBV5-1 combines with J gene TRBJ2-3; 12 positions agree with TRBD2. The CDR3 runs 16 residues. Germline CDR1 SGHRS, CDR2 YFSETQ. The CDR3 reads CASSLGLAGSTDTQYF. The CDR3 bases are TGTGCCAGCAGTTTAGGACTAGCGGGGAGCACAGATACGCAGTATTTT.

The V and J genes are TRBV5-1 and TRBJ2-7; D call uncertain. Germline assignment: CDR1 SGHRS and CDR2 YFSETQ. With 3 bases removed from V and 6 bases from J, the gap between germline ends came to 10 bases. This CDR3 spans 12 amino acids. CDR3 protein: CASSSSHPEQYF. The CDR3 DNA reads TGCGCCAGCAGCTCGTCCCACCCCGAGCAGTACTTC. Filled out from reference TRBV5-1 and TRBJ2-7, the complete variable domain reads KAGVTQTPRYLIKTRGQQVTLSCSPISGHRSVSWYQQTPGQGLQFLFEYFSETQRNKGNFPGRFSGRQFSNSRSEMNVSTLELGDSALYLCASSSSHPEQYFGPGTRLTVT.

This chain links TRBV5-1 with TRBJ2-2, with D possibly matching TRBD1 (6 bases). The CDR3 covers 18 residues. Germline V CDR1 and CDR2: SGHRS, YFSETQ. V lost 0 bases and J 3 bases, leaving 18 bases between the germline ends. CDR3 protein: CASSLDVFSQGYTGELFF. CDR3 nucleotides: TGCGCCAGCAGCTTGGACGTTTTTTCACAGGGCTACACCGGGGAGCTGTTTTTT. The variable domain in full, completed from reference TRBV5-1 and TRBJ2-2, reads KAGVTQTPRYLIKTRGQQVTLSCSPISGHRSVSWYQQTPGQGLQFLFEYFSETQRNKGNFPGRFSGRQFSNSRSEMNVSTLELGDSALYLCASSLDVFSQGYTGELFFGEGSRLTVL.

The chain carries TRBV29-1 and TRBJ1-1, with D hard to call. The V gene lost 0 bases and the J gene lost 5 bases, with 10 bases spanning the gap. This CDR3 region has 13 residues. The germline V gene has CDR1 SQVTM and CDR2 ANQGSEA. The CDR3 reads CSVEEEVVTEAFF. CDR3 bases: TGCAGCGTTGAAGAAGAGGTAGTGACTGAAGCTTTCTTT.

This clonotype was detected a few times. The rearrangement links TRBV12-3 or TRBV12-4 to TRBJ1-1, with 7 bases aligning to TRBD1. Trimming at V came to 3 bases and at J to 3 bases, leaving 13 bases not matched to a gene. This CDR3 region has 17 residues. The CDR3 DNA reads as TGTGCCAGCAGTTTTTGGGCACAGGGGCGGGCGGACACTGAAGCTTTCTTT. This codes for CASSFWAQGRADTEAFF.

This clonotype occurred a few times. The chain is built from TRBV2 and TRBJ1-5; maybe TRBD1 (6 bases). This CDR3 is 15 amino acids long. V lost 8 bases and J 6 bases, leaving 20 bases between the germline ends. Germline lookup yields CDR1 SNHLY and CDR2 FYNNEI. The CDR3 spells CASLPQTGGGQPQHF. CDR3 nucleotides: TGTGCCAGCCTTCCCCAGACAGGCGGGGGTCAGCCCCAGCATTTT. Full variable domain (rest looked up from reference TRBV2 and TRBJ1-5): EPEVTQTPSHQVTQMGQEVILRCVPISNHLYFYWYRQILGQKVEFLVSFYNNEISEKSEIFDDQFSVERPDGSNFTLKIRSTKLEDSAMYFCASLPQTGGGQPQHFGDGTRLSIL.

This clonotype has only a few counts. V is TRBV29-1 and J is TRBJ2-2; 8 bases are a match to TRBD2. There are 13 residues in the CDR3. Germline V gene sequence: CDR1 SQVTM, CDR2 ANQGSEA. After removal of 6 bases from V and 5 bases from J, the junction contained 5 bases not matched to a gene. CDR3 amino acids: CSVEREFTGELFF. The CDR3 nucleotides are TGCAGCGTGGAGCGGGAGTTTACCGGGGAGCTGTTTTTT.

This chain connects TRBV7-9 to TRBJ2-7, with D unclear. Germline values: CDR1 SEHNR, CDR2 FQNEAQ (reference sequence). V lost 1 base and J 6 bases, leaving 13 bases between the germline ends. This CDR3 is built from 14 residues. The CDR3 bases are TGTGCCAGCAGCTTAGTCGAGCGATCGGGCGAGCAGTACTTC. This sequence encodes CASSLVERSGEQYF.